These 26 T cell receptor beta chains were all obtained from the same sample, sequenced in a study of T cell responses to AZD1222 COVID-19 vaccine. Sequencing was performed with immunoSEQ multiplex PCR; in TCRdb, only in-frame clones are kept and a portion is missing. Altogether 97,000 or so clones are present, roughly 84% being singletons, with the ten largest covering 15% to 20%. The sample in question was peripheral blood, obtained on day 0 of AZD1222 vaccination. These receptors all stem from an adult in good health.

This clone was detected a few times. The chain links TRBV12-3 or TRBV12-4 to TRBJ2-7; 8 nucleotides align to TRBD2. The CDR3 is made up of 13 amino acids. J lost 9 bases, V lost 7 bases, and 11 bases had no gene match. The DNA for the CDR3 is TGTGCCAGCATCCGGGGGGGGCCCCACGCGCAGTACGTC. Translating it yields CASIRGGPHAQYV.

This chain connects TRBV29-1 to TRBJ1-2, with TRBD1 as a possible D gene (6 bases). The CDR3 runs 13 residues. Germline CDR1 is SQVTM and CDR2 is ANQGSEA. The V and J ends lost 6 bases and 8 bases respectively, with 19 bases between them. The CDR3 DNA sequence: TGCAGCGTACTCCTAGGACCCGGGGGCGGCTACACCTTC. Residues: CSVLLGPGGGYTF.

To note about this clone: A junction boundary mismatches the germline segment, possibly from a read error. J is TRBJ2-7 and V is TRBV7-2, with 9 bases identical to TRBD2. Germline-derived CDR1 and CDR2 are SGHTA and FQGNSA. CDR3 size: 12 residues. The CDR3 coding sequence is TGTGCCAGCAGCTTAGCGACTAGCGGTCCAGAATTC. Translation gives CASSLATSGPEF.

This chain joins TRBV19 and TRBJ1-2; tentative D call: TRBD1 (5 bases). The CDR3 spans 13 residues. The V end was cut by 7 bases, the J end by 4 bases, with 13 bases between. Germline V CDR1 and CDR2: LNHDA, SQIVND (reference sequence). The CDR3 here is CASIGQGTYGYTF. CDR3 in DNA: TGTGCCAGTATAGGCCAGGGTACCTATGGCTACACCTTC.

The CDR3 nucleotides read TGTGCCAGTAGTATAGCAGGGAGCTATGGCTACACCTTC. Its translation is CASSIAGSYGYTF. The chain links TRBV19 to TRBJ1-2; a weak D match, TRBD1 (5 bases). The CDR3 is 13 residues long. CDR1 and CDR2 (germline): LNHDA, SQIVND (reference sequence). Deletions cut 1 base from V and 4 bases from J, with 7 bases between.

By its share, this clone is medium-sized. The chain uses TRBV19 and TRBJ2-2; D gene unclear. The CDR3 totals 15 residues. Germline CDR1 is LNHDA and CDR2 is SQIVND (reference sequence). V shed 5 bases and J shed 7 bases, with 17 bases lying between them. The CDR3 DNA sequence: TGTGCCAGTAGTGTTGCCGTACGGTCGGGCGGGGAGCTGTTTTTT. Protein sequence: CASSVAVRSGGELFF.

The chain uses TRBV12-3 or TRBV12-4 and TRBJ1-2; D remains unclear. Trimming pared 1 base from V and 2 bases from J, leaving 5 bases between. The CDR3 is made up of 13 amino acids. CDR3 residues: CASSLVMNYGYTF. Here the CDR3 DNA reads TGTGCCAGCAGTTTAGTGATGAACTATGGCTACACCTTC.

The chain is built from TRBV15 and TRBJ1-1; the D gene is possibly TRBD1 (6 bases). Germline CDR1 reads LNHNV; CDR2 reads YYDKDF (reference sequence). CDR3 length: 15 amino acids. Trimming removed 4 bases at V and 11 bases at J, with 23 bases between. The CDR3 loop is CATSTSPQGLSRAFF. The CDR3 nucleotides are TGTGCCACCAGCACTTCGCCCCAGGGGCTTAGTAGGGCTTTCTTT.

V is TRBV18 and J is TRBJ1-3; 9 bases fit TRBD1. Trimming cost V 1 base and J 4 bases; bases outside gene matches: 5. The CDR3 is 16 amino acids. From germline, CDR1 is KGHSH and CDR2 LQKENI. The CDR3 coding sequence is TGTGCCAGCTCACCACGGGACAGGGTCGCCGGAAACACCATATATTTT. This gives the protein CASSPRDRVAGNTIYF.

The CDR3 loop reads CASSGSREDTQYF. The CDR3, as DNA: TGTGCCAGCAGCGGAAGTCGGGAAGATACGCAGTATTTT. V gene TRBV7-2 combines with J gene TRBJ2-3, with D tentatively TRBD2 (5 bases). Germline CDR1 is SGHTA and CDR2 is FQGNSA. There are 13 residues in the CDR3. Deletions cut 5 bases from V and 5 bases from J, with 11 bases between.

Many counts were recorded for this clone. The V and J genes are TRBV28 and TRBJ1-5; a weak D match, TRBD1 (5 bases). V was trimmed by 2 bases and J by 7 bases, leaving 12 bases between them. The CDR3 totals 14 residues. The germline V gene encodes CDR1 MDHEN and CDR2 SYDVKM. CDR3 region: CASSLGRGKQPQHF. The CDR3 coding sequence is TGTGCCAGCAGTTTAGGCCGGGGGAAACAGCCCCAGCATTTT.

This sequence joins TRBV19 and TRBJ1-2; possible D gene TRBD1, 6 bases. The CDR3 runs to 16 residues. The germline gives CDR1 LNHDA, CDR2 SQIVND (reference sequence). The ends were cut back, 2 bases at V and 4 bases at J, with 17 bases in the middle. The CDR3 DNA sequence: TGTGCCAGTAGTATAATCGAAACAGGGCCAGGCTATGGCTACACCTTC. Its protein is CASSIIETGPGYGYTF.

Comment on this clone: The sample has other DNA sequences that encode this CDR3 too. The V call is TRBV7-9, the J call TRBJ1-2; D remains ambiguous. The CDR3 is 12 amino acids. The germline V gene has CDR1 SEHNR and CDR2 FQNEAQ (reference sequence). Trimming took 1 base from V and 4 from J, leaving 4 bases between them. The CDR3 spells CASSLDSYGYTF. Here the CDR3 DNA reads TGTGCCAGCAGCTTAGACTCCTATGGCTACACCTTC.

The chain joins TRBV23-1 to TRBJ1-5; D unclear. TRBV23-1 carries the ORF label, with uncertain function. This CDR3 has 15 residues. The V end was cut by 0 bases, the J end by 2 bases, with 8 bases between. CDR3 sequence reads: CASSQSAGGNQPQHF. Here the CDR3 DNA reads TGCGCCAGCAGTCAATCTGCCGGAGGCAATCAGCCCCAGCATTTT.

Written as DNA, the CDR3 is TGTGCCACGTCCCTGGGACAGGGCTATGGCTACACCTTC. Its translation: CATSLGQGYGYTF. This chain uses TRBV19 with TRBJ1-2; 9 bases map to TRBD1. This CDR3 is built from 13 residues. Germline lookup yields CDR1 LNHDA and CDR2 SQIVND (reference sequence). With 10 bases clipped from V and 4 bases from J, the junction kept 7 bases outside the gene matches.

CDR3 in DNA: TGCGCCAGCAGCTTGTCGGCGGGCGGTCAGCCCCAGCATTTT. Translating gives CASSLSAGGQPQHF. The chain carries TRBV5-1 and TRBJ1-5; D not certain. Germline CDR1 SGHRS, CDR2 YFSETQ. Trimming took 1 base from V and 6 from J, leaving 11 bases between them. The CDR3 covers 14 residues. The complete variable domain, with remaining parts taken from reference TRBV5-1 and TRBJ1-5, reads KAGVTQTPRYLIKTRGQQVTLSCSPISGHRSVSWYQQTPGQGLQFLFEYFSETQRNKGNFPGRFSGRQFSNSRSEMNVSTLELGDSALYLCASSLSAGGQPQHFGDGTRLSIL.

This chain joins TRBV5-6 and TRBJ1-1; 8 nucleotides agree with TRBD1. The V gene's germline CDR1 is SGHDT and CDR2 YYEEEE. J gave up 3 bases and V 1 base, and 5 bases lay outside the gene matches. This CDR3 has 15 amino acids. For the CDR3, the DNA is TGTGCCAGCAGCTTGAGGGGGACAGGCTACACTGAAGCTTTCTTT. Translated: CASSLRGTGYTEAFF.

As DNA, the CDR3 is TGTGCCAGCAGCTTCAGGGGGCATGACGGGGAGCTGTTTTTT. Translation: CASSFRGHDGELFF. This rearrangement joins TRBV7-2 to TRBJ2-2; 8 positions match TRBD1. V was pared by 3 bases and J by 7 bases, with 4 bases of the junction left unmatched. CDR1 SGHTA and CDR2 FQGNSA come from the germline V gene. This CDR3 region has 14 residues.

The chain couples TRBV19 to TRBJ1-1, with no clear D. This CDR3 has 13 amino acids. Trimming stripped 6 bases from V and 4 bases from J, with 12 bases between. The germline V gene encodes CDR1 LNHDA and CDR2 SQIVND (reference sequence). CDR3 amino acids: CASRPPSRTEAFF. The CDR3 DNA reads as TGTGCCAGTAGACCACCCTCCCGCACTGAAGCTTTCTTT.

In this sample, this clone turned up many times. This chain joins TRBV27 and TRBJ1-2; tentative D call: TRBD1 (5 bases). Trimming cost V 5 bases and J 2 bases, with 21 bases left between them. CDR1 and CDR2 from the germline V gene are MNHEY and SMNVEV (reference sequence). There are 17 residues in the CDR3. This CDR3 is CASSAGTHRALNYGYTF. The CDR3 nucleotides read TGTGCCAGCAGTGCCGGGACCCACAGAGCCCTAAACTATGGCTACACCTTC.

This clone came up once. V gene TRBV29-1 combines with J gene TRBJ2-5, with D perhaps given as TRBD1 or TRBD2 (5 bases each). V gave up 3 bases and J gave up 1 base, with 9 bases separating them. CDR3 size: 13 residues. Germline assignment: CDR1 SQVTM and CDR2 ANQGSEA. The CDR3 DNA follows: TGCAGCGTTGATCTCGGGGCCCAAGAGACCCAGTACTTC. Its protein product is CSVDLGAQETQYF.

The chain joins TRBV6-1 to TRBJ2-3; D call uncertain. The CDR3 sequence is 16 residues long. Trimming took 2 bases from V and 4 from J, leaving 16 bases between them. CDR1 and CDR2 (germline): MNHNS, SASEGT. The CDR3 spells CASSEWAPDGADTQYF. The CDR3 DNA reads TGTGCCAGCAGTGAATGGGCCCCCGACGGCGCAGATACGCAGTATTTT.

The CDR3 loop is CASSLDQGANSPLHF. The DNA of the CDR3 is TGTGCCAGCAGCTTAGACCAGGGGGCGAATTCACCCCTCCACTTT. J is TRBJ1-6 and V is TRBV7-2, with 8 bases aligning to TRBD1. With 1 base clipped from V and 7 bases from J, the junction kept 3 bases outside the gene matches. CDR1 SGHTA and CDR2 FQGNSA come from the germline V gene. This CDR3 has 15 residues.

As to this clone: Additional DNA sequences in this sample encode the identical CDR3. The chain recombines TRBV7-2 with TRBJ1-5, with D possibly matching TRBD1 (5 bases). Germline CDR1 is SGHTA and CDR2 is FQGNSA. V was trimmed by 1 base and J by 1 base, leaving 8 bases between them. The CDR3 spans 15 residues. Here the CDR3 reads CASSLVGDSNQPQHF. The DNA of the CDR3 is TGTGCCAGCAGCTTAGTTGGGGACAGCAATCAGCCCCAGCATTTT.

V gene TRBV27 combines with J gene TRBJ2-7; D unclear. CDR1 and CDR2 from the germline V gene are MNHEY and SMNVEV (reference sequence). The CDR3 runs 13 residues. Trimming shortened V by 3 bases and J by 3 bases, and 9 bases separated the two germline ends. The CDR3 DNA is TGTGCCAGCAGTTTTGGTAGCATCTACGAGCAGTACTTC. Its protein is CASSFGSIYEQYF.

The chain combines TRBV19 with TRBJ1-1; D unclear. V was clipped by 1 base and J by 1 base, with 10 bases between them. The CDR3 has 15 amino acids. CDR1 and CDR2 from the germline V gene are LNHDA and SQIVND (reference sequence). CDR3 nucleotide sequence: TGTGCCAGTAGTATAGCCCAGGCTACGAACACTGAAGCTTTCTTT. Translation gives CASSIAQATNTEAFF.